Listed here are 29 T cell receptor beta chains from one sample, sequenced in a study of beta chain features in type 1 diabetes listed by TCRdb under 2018. Results the study describes overall, beyond this receptor: A moderate but significant shortening of TCRB CDR3 length was observed in type 1 diabetes patients in all four CD4+ subsets.

These TCRs are of unknown antigen specificity. Receptors were amplified or captured by the immunoSEQ multiplex PCR assay. The entire amount of isolated RNA was reverse transcribed using the High Capacity cDNA Reverse Transcription Kit, so the sequenced TCRB transcripts were expressed ones. Entries here come from immuneACCESS through TCRdb and include only in-frame sequences with V and J called. Some clones fail to appear in such tables; in the studies checked, an unresolved V gene covers under half of the shortfall, and the cause of the remainder is unknown. This sample is represented by about 660,000 clones; about an eighth of them were singletons. Just under 0.04% of the sample rests with the top ten. Sequencing input: naive CD4+ T cells from blood. The cell subset or site tag for this specimen amounts to: true naive CD4+ T cells. These receptors were obtained from a man between 18 and 29 years old with type 1 diabetes.

The sample holds a few counts of this clone. J is TRBJ2-3 and V is TRBV5-6; D is undetermined. The CDR3 has 16 amino acids. Germline-derived CDR1 and CDR2 are SGHDT and YYEEEE. Trimming stripped 1 base from V and 1 base from J, with 13 bases between. Here the CDR3 DNA reads TGTGCCAGCAGCTTGTACAGTCCCCCTGGCACAGATACGCAGTATTTT. Translating gives CASSLYSPPGTDTQYF.

This chain uses TRBV5-6 with TRBJ2-1; no reliable D call. Germline CDR1 reads SGHDT; CDR2 reads YYEEEE. The CDR3 is made up of 11 amino acids. Trimming cost V 0 bases and J 8 bases, with 3 bases left between them. This chain's CDR3 is CASSLEYEQFF. CDR3 DNA sequence: TGTGCCAGCAGCTTGGAGTATGAGCAGTTCTTC.

The sample holds a few counts of this clone. The chain recombines TRBV30 with TRBJ2-5; the D gene is possibly TRBD2 (6 bases). The germline CDR1 and CDR2 sequences are GTSNPN and SVGIG (reference sequence). Trimming stripped 5 bases from V and 5 bases from J, with 24 bases between. The CDR3 contains 16 residues. CDR3 in DNA: TGTGCCTGGTCGGGGGATTACCGGGACTTTTTGGAGACCCAGTACTTC. Translating gives CAWSGDYRDFLETQYF.

This clone came up a few times. A read error may produce the germline difference seen at one junction end. The rearrangement uses TRBV29-1 and TRBJ1-2; D is possibly TRBD1 (6 bases). Germline V gene data show CDR1 as SQVTM and CDR2 as ANQGSEA. The CDR3 spans 14 residues. The CDR3 coding sequence is TGCAGCGTAGAAGGACAGCTTATTAACTATGGCTACACCTTC. The encoded protein is CSVEGQLINYGYTF.

In its sample, this clone was seen a few times. This chain joins TRBV7-9 and TRBJ2-7; D is undetermined. This CDR3 comprises 15 residues. The V end lost 5 bases, the J end lost 2 bases, and 16 bases lay between the germline ends. Germline lookup yields CDR1 SEHNR and CDR2 FQNEAQ (reference sequence). CDR3 region: CASSTRLVTPYEQYF. The CDR3, as DNA: TGTGCCAGCAGCACCAGATTGGTCACCCCCTACGAGCAGTACTTC.

The chain couples TRBV2 to TRBJ2-5; 9 nucleotides agree with TRBD1. This CDR3 region has 14 residues. V shed 4 bases, J shed 5 bases, and the junction held 5 bases outside the gene matches. Germline lookup yields CDR1 SNHLY and CDR2 FYNNEI. CDR3 nucleotide sequence: TGTGCCAGCAGTGGGACAGGGGTTATGGAGACCCAGTACTTC. It yields the protein CASSGTGVMETQYF.

The CDR3 here is CASSQSTGIYGYTF. DNA of the CDR3: TGTGCCAGCAGTCAAAGTACAGGGATATATGGCTACACCTTC. The rearrangement uses TRBV6-4 and TRBJ1-2; D may be TRBD1 (6 bases). Germline CDR1 and CDR2: MRHNA and SNTAGT. The CDR3 contains 14 residues. The V and J ends lost 5 bases and 5 bases respectively, with 15 bases between them.

This clone was observed many times. The chain links TRBV29-1 to TRBJ2-5, with a weak D call TRBD2 (7 bases). V gave up 7 bases and J gave up 3 bases, with 15 bases separating them. The CDR3 runs to 13 residues. Germline V gene sequence: CDR1 SQVTM, CDR2 ANQGSEA. The CDR3, as DNA: TGCAGCGCCTCACCGGGGGGCAAAGAGACCCAGTACTTC. This translates into CSASPGGKETQYF.

Here the CDR3 DNA reads TGCAGCGTTGAAGGGACTAGCGGGGGGGCAATCAATGAGCAGTTCTTC. It codes for CSVEGTSGGAINEQFF. The V gene is TRBV29-1, the J gene TRBJ2-1; 15 nucleotides agree with TRBD2. J gave up 6 bases and V 1 base, and 4 bases lay outside the gene matches. The CDR3 sequence is 16 residues long. Germline CDR1 reads SQVTM; CDR2 reads ANQGSEA.

This chain links TRBV6-1 with TRBJ2-1; D may be TRBD1 (6 bases). Looked up from germline, CDR1 is MNHNS and CDR2 is SASEGT. V lost 6 bases and J lost 8, with 11 bases in between. The CDR3 has 12 residues. The CDR3 region has the DNA TGTGCCAGCAGGAGGGGGTGGGATGAGCAGTTCTTC. It encodes CASRRGWDEQFF.

This clone has just a few counts. The rearrangement links TRBV5-1 to TRBJ2-1; the match to TRBD1 covers 9 bases. The V gene end was trimmed by 2 bases and the J gene end by 8 bases; junction bases not matched to a gene: 8. CDR1 and CDR2 (germline): SGHRS, YFSETQ. This CDR3 comprises 15 residues. The CDR3: CASSLGDRVGDEQFF. For the CDR3, the DNA is TGCGCCAGCAGCTTAGGGGACAGGGTAGGCGATGAGCAGTTCTTC.

V gene TRBV18 combines with J gene TRBJ2-1; TRBD1 matches 8 bases. The V segment lost 5 bases and the J segment 1 base; nucleotides outside the gene matches: 4. CDR3 length: 15 amino acids. Germline V gene lookup returns CDR1 KGHSH and CDR2 LQKENI. The CDR3, as DNA: TGTGCCAGCTCAGTCGGACAGGGATCCTACAATGAGCAGTTCTTC. Amino acids: CASSVGQGSYNEQFF.

This clone has just a few counts. Other DNA sequences of this sample code for an identical CDR3. The chain combines TRBV7-2 with TRBJ2-7, with a possible D match to TRBD1 (5 bases). Trimming shortened V by 3 bases and J by 3 bases, and 6 bases separated the two germline ends. Germline CDR1 reads SGHTA; CDR2 reads FQGNSA. CDR3 length: 12 residues. The CDR3 DNA reads as TGTGCCAGCAGCTTCGACAGCTACGAGCAGTACTTC. Translation gives CASSFDSYEQYF. Filled out from reference TRBV7-2 and TRBJ2-7, the complete variable domain reads GAGVSQSPSNKVTEKGKDVELRCDPISGHTALYWYRQSLGQGLEFLIYFQGNSAPDKSGLPSDRFSAERTGGSVSTLTIQRTQQEDSAVYLCASSFDSYEQYFGPGTRLTVT.

The V and J genes are TRBV5-1 and TRBJ2-3; D not resolved. CDR1 is SGHRS and CDR2 is YFSETQ in the germline V gene. The CDR3 totals 15 residues. V gave up 0 bases and J gave up 0 bases, with 8 bases separating them. The CDR3 DNA is TGCGCCAGCAGCTTGGAGCCCGAGAGCACAGATACGCAGTATTTT. Translating it yields CASSLEPESTDTQYF.

V usage is TRBV29-1 and J usage is TRBJ2-3; D gene uncertain. The V gene lost 7 bases and the J gene lost 3 bases, with 17 bases spanning the gap. This CDR3 contains 14 residues. Germline V gene lookup returns CDR1 SQVTM and CDR2 ANQGSEA. DNA of the CDR3: TGCAGCGCCGAACGACCCGGTAGGACAGATACGCAGTATTTT. Protein sequence: CSAERPGRTDTQYF.

V and J are TRBV11-3 and TRBJ2-7, with a possible D match to TRBD1 (6 bases). Germline V gene sequence: CDR1 SGHNT, CDR2 YENEEA. This CDR3 spans 14 amino acids. Trimming removed 5 bases at V and 5 bases at J, with 16 bases between. CDR3 coding DNA: TGTGCCAGCAGCCCCGGGGCAGGGGTGGACGAGCAGTACTTC. It yields the protein CASSPGAGVDEQYF.

The V and J genes are TRBV6-5 and TRBJ1-1; D is ambiguous. From germline, CDR1 is MNHEY and CDR2 SVGAGI. V was shortened by 4 bases and J by 1 base, with 7 bases between the two germline ends. The CDR3 sequence is 13 residues long. The CDR3: CASSSRPNTEAFF. The DNA for the CDR3 is TGTGCCAGCAGTTCCCGCCCGAACACTGAAGCTTTCTTT.

The J gene is TRBJ2-1, the V gene TRBV6-5; 13 positions match TRBD2. CDR3 size: 15 residues. Germline V gene sequence: CDR1 MNHEY, CDR2 SVGAGI. Trimming at V came to 4 bases and at J to 7 bases, leaving 4 bases not matched to a gene. The DNA for the CDR3 is TGTGCCAGCAGTTGGACTAGCGGGAGAAGGAATGAGCAGTTCTTC. It yields the protein CASSWTSGRRNEQFF.

This clone appeared a few times. The CDR3 loop is CASRMDILWGEQYF. The CDR3, as DNA: TGTGCCAGCAGGATGGACATTCTGTGGGGCGAGCAGTACTTC. This rearrangement joins TRBV27 to TRBJ2-7, with TRBD1 as a possible D gene (5 bases). With 6 bases removed from V and 6 bases from J, the gap between germline ends came to 18 bases. The CDR3 has 14 amino acids. CDR1 and CDR2 from the germline V gene are MNHEY and SMNVEV (reference sequence).

The sample holds a few counts of this clone. V usage is TRBV7-2 and J usage is TRBJ1-4; D is uncertain. The germline V and J ends were trimmed by 5 bases and 5 bases, with 9 bases remaining between them. Per the germline V gene, CDR1 is SGHTA and CDR2 is FQGNSA. The CDR3 runs to 13 residues. In DNA, the CDR3 is TGTGCCAGCAGCGTGTTCGGGAATGAAAAACTGTTTTTT. It is translated as CASSVFGNEKLFF.

The chain carries TRBV30 and TRBJ1-2, with D possibly matching TRBD1 (5 bases). The CDR3 length is 16 residues. Germline V lookup: CDR1 GTSNPN, CDR2 SVGIG (reference sequence). Deletions cut 5 bases from V and 4 bases from J, with 23 bases between. CDR3 sequence: CAWGAGPGIVGYGYTF. Here the CDR3 DNA reads TGTGCCTGGGGTGCGGGGCCTGGGATAGTTGGCTATGGCTACACCTTC.

This clone appeared a few times. The chain links TRBV4-2 to TRBJ1-4; D perhaps matches TRBD1 (6 bases). V gave up 6 bases and J gave up 7 bases, with 30 bases separating them. In germline, CDR1 is LGHNA, CDR2 YNFKEQ. The CDR3 length is 19 residues. The CDR3 bases are TGTGCCAGCAGTCGAGAGTCAGCGGGACACCAAGACGTGGGTGAAAAACTGTTTTTT. Translation: CASSRESAGHQDVGEKLFF.

This clone occurred a few times. The J gene is TRBJ1-1, the V gene TRBV7-2; perhaps TRBD1 as D (6 bases). Germline V lookup: CDR1 SGHTA, CDR2 FQGNSA. V was shortened by 7 bases and J by 5 bases, with 11 bases between the two germline ends. The CDR3 is 12 residues long. The CDR3 protein is CASKITGTEAFF. In DNA, the CDR3 is TGTGCCAGCAAGATAACAGGGACTGAAGCTTTCTTT.

In its sample, this clone was seen a few times. This chain connects TRBV7-9 to TRBJ2-5; D unclear. This CDR3 has 16 residues. Germline loops: CDR1 SEHNR, CDR2 FQNEAQ (reference sequence). V lost 4 bases, J lost 5 bases, and 20 bases lay in between. CDR3 coding DNA: TGTGCCAGCAGCTCTAACAAAGCGCCTGTGATTGAGACCCAGTACTTC. Encoded protein: CASSSNKAPVIETQYF.

This clone was found a few times. The gene calls are TRBV25-1 and TRBJ1-5; D ambiguous. The CDR3 length is 14 residues. V was trimmed by 5 bases and J by 6 bases, leaving 14 bases between them. CDR1 and CDR2 from the germline V gene are MGHDK and SYGVNS. This chain's CDR3 is CASSTMDRPQPQHF. In nucleotides, the CDR3 is TGTGCCAGCAGTACGATGGACCGGCCTCAGCCCCAGCATTTT. The entire variable domain, with the rest obtained from reference TRBV25-1 and TRBJ1-5, is as follows: EADIYQTPRYLVIGTGKKITLECSQTMGHDKMYWYQQDPGMELHLIHYSYGVNSTEKGDLSSESTVSRIRTEHFPLTLESARPSHTSQYLCASSTMDRPQPQHFGDGTRLSIL.

This chain connects TRBV5-4 to TRBJ2-7; no definite D call. V dropped 0 bases and J dropped 1 base, with 5 bases sitting between them. This CDR3 has 13 residues. The germline CDR1 and CDR2 sequences are SGHNT and YYREEE (reference sequence). The DNA for the CDR3 is TGTGCCAGCAGCTTGGGGGAATCCTACGAGCAGTACTTC. Its translation: CASSLGESYEQYF.

The V and J genes are TRBV7-9 and TRBJ1-5; TRBD1 agrees at 9 bases. Unmatched junction bases numbered 8, after V lost 5 bases and J lost 6 bases. This CDR3 contains 15 residues. The germline CDR1 and CDR2 sequences are SEHNR and FQNEAQ (reference sequence). DNA of the CDR3: TGTGCCAGCAGCGCCACAGGGGGCGAAGGTCAGCCCCAGCATTTT. Translating it yields CASSATGGEGQPQHF.

This clone appeared a few times. The chain employs TRBV6-5 and TRBJ2-7; D is perhaps TRBD1 (6 bases). The CDR3 consists of 15 residues. V was pared by 0 bases and J by 2 bases, with 11 bases between. CDR1 and CDR2 (germline): MNHEY, SVGAGI. The CDR3 region is CASSYSERGTYEQYF. The DNA of the CDR3 is TGTGCCAGCAGTTACTCGGAGAGGGGGACCTACGAGCAGTACTTC.

A few counts support this clone. V gene TRBV28 combines with J gene TRBJ1-5; no reliable D call. This CDR3 contains 13 residues. Trimming shortened V by 6 bases and J by 6 bases, and 12 bases separated the two germline ends. Germline CDR1 reads MDHEN; CDR2 reads SYDVKM. Here the CDR3 DNA reads TGTGCCAGCAGCCCGACTATAGGTCAGCCCCAGCATTTT. Amino acid sequence: CASSPTIGQPQHF.